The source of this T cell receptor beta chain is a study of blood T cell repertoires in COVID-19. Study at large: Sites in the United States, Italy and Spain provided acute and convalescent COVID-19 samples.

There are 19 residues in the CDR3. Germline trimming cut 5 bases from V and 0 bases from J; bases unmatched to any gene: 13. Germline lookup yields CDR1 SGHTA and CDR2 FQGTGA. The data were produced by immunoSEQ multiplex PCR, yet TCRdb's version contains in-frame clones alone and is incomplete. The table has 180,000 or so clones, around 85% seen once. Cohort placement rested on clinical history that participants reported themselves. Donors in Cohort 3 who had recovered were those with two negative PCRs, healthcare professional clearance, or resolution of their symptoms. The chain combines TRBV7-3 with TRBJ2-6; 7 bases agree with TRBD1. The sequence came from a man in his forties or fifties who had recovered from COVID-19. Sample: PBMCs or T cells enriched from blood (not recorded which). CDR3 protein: CASSHPLGDSRSGANVLTF. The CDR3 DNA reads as TGTGCCAGCAGCCACCCGTTAGGGGACAGCCGCTCTGGGGCCAACGTCCTGACTTTC.